These T cell receptor beta chains were read from a single sample in a study of CD8 T cells in Susac syndrome. Via MiXCR, TCRdb re-called the immunoSEQ multiplex PCR reads, giving one row per CDR3 protein. The sample contains 95,000 to 150,000 distinct CDR3 sequences, around 94% of which appear only once. Specimen: CD4+ T cells from PBMCs. The source is a human donor in good health. Both conserved end residues are part of each CDR3. D genes are given only for firm matches. Size tells how often a clone was seen (once, few, many) or the class of an expanded clone, and some rows leave it out.

clone_size	j_call	d_call	v_call	cdr3_aa	cdr3_nt
NA	TRBJ2-1	TRBD2	TRBV7-2	CASSEGLAGHNEQFF	TGTGCCAGCAGCGAGGGACTAGCGGGGCACAATGAGCAGTTCTTC
NA	TRBJ2-2	NA	TRBV5-1	CASSFGGVDTGELFF	TGCGCCAGCAGCTTCGGGGGAGTCGACACCGGGGAGCTGTTTTTT
NA	TRBJ2-3	NA	TRBV5-4	CASSLAERSSTDTQYF	TGTGCCAGCAGCTTGGCCGAGCGGAGTAGCACAGATACGCAGTATTTT
NA	TRBJ1-2	NA	TRBV5-4	CASKEGAGYTF	TGTGCCAGCAAGGAGGGTGCTGGCTACACCTTC
once	TRBJ2-3	NA	TRBV9	CASSVAWGDFTDTQYF	TGTGCCAGCAGCGTAGCCTGGGGAGACTTCACAGATACGCAGTATTTT
NA	TRBJ1-4	NA	TRBV2	CASSPGQGGKNCFF	NA
once	TRBJ2-1	NA	TRBV7-9	CASSFSTAYNEQFF	TGTGCCAGCAGCTTCTCAACGGCATACAATGAGCAGTTCTTC
NA	TRBJ1-2	NA	TRBV20-1	CSARDGREYGYTF	TGCAGTGCTAGAGATGGAAGGGAATATGGCTACACCTTC
NA	TRBJ2-2	TRBD2	TRBV6-1	CASRARTGLGGTGELFF	TGTGCCAGCAGAGCCAGAACGGGACTAGGGGGGACCGGGGAGCTGTTTTTT
NA	TRBJ2-7	TRBD2	TRBV10-3	CAISDAGGLWEQYF	TGTGCCATCAGTGATGCGGGAGGGCTTTGGGAGCAGTACTTC
NA	TRBJ2-7	TRBD1	TRBV15	CATSRDPSRDRGGEQYF	TGTGCCACCAGCAGAGATCCATCTCGGGACAGGGGGGGCGAGCAGTACTTC
NA	TRBJ2-5	NA	TRBV29-1	CSATPTSQETQYF	TGCAGCGCTACACCGACTAGTCAAGAGACCCAGTACTTC
NA	TRBJ2-2	NA	TRBV7-9	CASSLLSTGELFF	TGTGCCAGCAGCCTACTTAGTACCGGGGAGCTGTTTTTT
NA	TRBJ2-5	TRBD2	TRBV5-1	CASSLPRLVEREVKETQYF	TGCGCCAGCAGTTTGCCAAGGCTCGTAGAGCGGGAGGTTAAAGAGACCCAGTACTTC
NA	TRBJ1-1	NA	TRBV12-3/TRBV12-4	CASSFFRRERGHTEAFF	TGTGCCAGCAGTTTCTTTCGACGGGAGAGGGGACACACTGAAGCTTTCTTT
NA	TRBJ1-5	TRBD1	TRBV7-9	CASSSTGGGQPQHF	TGTGCCAGCAGCTCGACAGGGGGCGGTCAGCCCCAGCATTTT
NA	TRBJ1-1	TRBD1	TRBV12-3/TRBV12-4	CASLDRGNTEAFF	TGTGCCAGCCTTGACAGGGGCAACACTGAAGCTTTCTTT
NA	TRBJ2-7	TRBD1	TRBV18	CASSPHPGQVLRDEQYF	TGTGCCAGCTCACCCCACCCTGGACAGGTTCTGCGTGACGAGCAGTACTTC
NA	TRBJ1-1	NA	TRBV20-1	CSARDRDLKAFF	TGCAGTGCTAGAGATCGGGACTTAAAGGCTTTCTTT
NA	TRBJ1-5	NA	TRBV7-9	CASTGQIDQPQHF	TGTGCCAGCACGGGCCAGATCGATCAGCCCCAGCATTTT
NA	TRBJ2-5	TRBD2	TRBV29-1	CSVEPTSAETQYF	TGCAGCGTTGAACCTACTAGCGCGGAGACCCAGTACTTC
once	TRBJ2-7	TRBD2	TRBV6-6	CASRGLAGATQYF	TGTGCCAGCAGGGGACTAGCGGGAGCAACGCAGTACTTC
NA	TRBJ2-2	NA	TRBV3-1	CASSTRWTGELFF	TGTGCCAGCAGCACTCGGTGGACCGGGGAGCTGTTTTTT
NA	TRBJ1-1	NA	TRBV30	CARTVMNTEAFF	TGTGCTCGGACAGTCATGAACACTGAAGCTTTCTTT
NA	TRBJ1-1	NA	TRBV30	CAGPRTTNTEAFF	TGTGCCGGGCCCCGGACAACGAACACTGAAGCTTTCTTT
NA	TRBJ2-3	TRBD2	TRBV7-2	CASSLGAGTSGRDTQYF	TGTGCCAGCAGCCTCGGGGCCGGGACTAGCGGGAGAGATACGCAGTATTTT
NA	TRBJ2-4	NA	TRBV5-1	CASSYGGANIQYF	TGCGCCAGCAGCTATGGAGGGGCAAACATTCAGTACTTC
NA	TRBJ2-1	NA	TRBV7-9	CASSPSHGSYNEQFF	TGTGCCAGCAGCCCGTCGCACGGTTCCTACAATGAGCAGTTCTTC
NA	TRBJ2-7	NA	TRBV18	CASSPGPVMGYEQYF	TGTGCCAGCTCACCTGGACCCGTGATGGGTTACGAGCAGTACTTC
few	TRBJ1-1	TRBD1	TRBV30	CARRTGENTEAFF	TGTGCCCGACGGACAGGGGAGAACACTGAAGCTTTCTTT
NA	TRBJ2-2	NA	TRBV20-1	CSARKGSTGELFF	TGCAGTGCTAGAAAGGGAAGTACCGGGGAGCTGTTTTTT
NA	TRBJ2-7	NA	TRBV13	CASSRRLVGEQYF	TGTGCCAGCAGCCGGAGACTAGTGGGCGAGCAGTACTTC
NA	TRBJ2-1	NA	TRBV29-1	CATQFRRNLGQYYKGLNEQFF	TGCGCCACGCAGTTTCGGCGGAACCTCGGACAGTATTATAAGGGGCTCAATGAGCAGTTCTTC
once	TRBJ1-1	NA	TRBV30	CAWSVAGNTEAFF	TGTGCCTGGAGTGTAGCAGGAAACACTGAAGCTTTCTTT
NA	TRBJ2-7	TRBD1	TRBV12-3/TRBV12-4	CASRPWTGPYEQYF	TGTGCCAGCAGACCCTGGACAGGACCCTACGAGCAGTACTTC
once	TRBJ2-2	NA	TRBV5-1	CASSLGAANTGELFF	TGCGCCAGCAGCTTGGGAGCGGCGAACACCGGGGAGCTGTTTTTT
few	TRBJ2-7	NA	TRBV5-4	CASLEQGSDEQYF	TGTGCCAGTCTGGAGCAGGGGTCGGACGAGCAGTACTTC
NA	TRBJ2-2	NA	TRBV6-2/TRBV6-3	CASSFYTGELFF	TGTGCCAGCAGTTTCTACACCGGGGAGCTGTTTTTT
NA	TRBJ2-7	NA	TRBV20-1	CSALMNSYEQYF	TGCAGTGCTCTAATGAACTCGTACGAGCAGTACTTC
NA	TRBJ1-1	NA	TRBV25-1	CASSDSGTGNTEAFF	TGTGCCAGCAGTGATTCGGGGACGGGTAACACTGAAGCTTTCTTT
NA	TRBJ1-1	NA	TRBV9	CASSVESWGTEAFF	TGTGCCAGCAGCGTAGAATCATGGGGTACTGAAGCTTTCTTT
NA	TRBJ1-2	NA	TRBV25-1	CASSSTMGYGYTF	TGTGCCAGCAGTTCGACCATGGGCTATGGCTACACCTTC
NA	TRBJ2-7	NA	TRBV12-3/TRBV12-4	CASSLGTGASYEQYF	TGTGCCAGCAGCCTCGGGACCGGGGCTTCCTACGAGCAGTACTTC
NA	TRBJ2-1	NA	TRBV7-2	CASSPRRSTGSDEQFF	TGTGCCAGCAGCCCGAGACGGTCCACAGGGTCGGATGAGCAGTTCTTC
NA	TRBJ2-1	NA	TRBV9	CASSFGQFDNEQFF	TGTGCCAGCAGCTTTGGACAGTTCGACAATGAGCAGTTCTTC
NA	TRBJ1-5	NA	TRBV6-2/TRBV6-3	CASRYHDGKDQPQHF	TGTGCCAGCAGATACCACGATGGTAAAGATCAGCCCCAGCATTTT
NA	TRBJ2-7	NA	TRBV6-6	CASSLMGRGSYEQYF	TGTGCCAGCAGTCTAATGGGGAGGGGGTCCTACGAGCAGTACTTC
NA	TRBJ2-7	NA	TRBV2	CASLVSAGAYEQYF	TGTGCCAGCTTGGTCTCGGCAGGGGCCTACGAGCAGTACTTC
NA	TRBJ2-7	NA	TRBV20-1	CSARGGAGTGEQYF	TGCAGTGCTAGAGGGGGGGCAGGGACGGGGGAGCAGTACTTC
NA	TRBJ2-3	TRBD2	TRBV4-1	CASSQKGAGVRGTDTQYF	TGCGCCAGCAGCCAAAAGGGAGCGGGAGTGCGGGGCACAGATACGCAGTATTTT
NA	TRBJ1-2	TRBD1	TRBV20-1	CSARDKIPGQGAQDAHGYTF	TGCAGTGCTAGAGATAAAATCCCCGGACAGGGGGCGCAGGATGCACATGGCTACACCTTC
NA	TRBJ2-1	TRBD2	TRBV5-1	CASSLAGGVISYNEQFF	TGCGCCAGCAGCTTAGCGGGGGGGGTAATCTCCTACAATGAGCAGTTCTTC
NA	TRBJ2-7	NA	TRBV15	CATSSQPVGDEQYF	TGTGCCACCAGCAGTCAACCGGTCGGGGACGAGCAGTACTTC
NA	TRBJ2-5	NA	TRBV10-3	CAISVGGEEQYF	TGTGCCATCAGTGTGGGCGGGGAGGAGCAGTACTTC
NA	TRBJ2-5	TRBD2	TRBV5-6	CASSFPGRAETQYF	TGTGCCAGCAGCTTCCCGGGGAGGGCGGAGACCCAGTACTTC
NA	TRBJ2-3	NA	TRBV6-2/TRBV6-3	CASSPSSGGSILRTQYF	TGTGCCAGCAGCCCTTCTAGTGGGGGTTCAATTTTGCGGACGCAGTATTTT
NA	TRBJ2-3	NA	TRBV14	CASSQDWWAAGTDTQYF	TGTGCCAGCAGCCAAGACTGGTGGGCGGCTGGCACAGATACGCAGTATTTT